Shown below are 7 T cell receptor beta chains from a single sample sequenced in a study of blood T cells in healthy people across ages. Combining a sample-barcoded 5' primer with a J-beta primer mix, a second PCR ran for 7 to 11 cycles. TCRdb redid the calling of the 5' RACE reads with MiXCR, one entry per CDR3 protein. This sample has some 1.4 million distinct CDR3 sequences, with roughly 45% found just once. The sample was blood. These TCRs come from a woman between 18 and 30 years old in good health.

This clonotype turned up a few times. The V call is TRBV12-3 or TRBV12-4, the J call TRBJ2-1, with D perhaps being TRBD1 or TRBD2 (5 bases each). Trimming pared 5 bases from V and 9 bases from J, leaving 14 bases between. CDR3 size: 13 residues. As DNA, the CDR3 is TGTGCCAGCAGTCTGGGGGAGACGGCTGAGCAGTTCTTC. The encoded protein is CASSLGETAEQFF.

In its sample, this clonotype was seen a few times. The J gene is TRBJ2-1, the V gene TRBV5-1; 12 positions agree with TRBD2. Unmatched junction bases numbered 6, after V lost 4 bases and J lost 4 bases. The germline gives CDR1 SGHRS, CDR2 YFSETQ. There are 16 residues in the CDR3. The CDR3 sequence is CASSIGTSGLYNEQFF. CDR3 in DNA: TGCGCCAGCAGCATAGGGACTAGCGGGCTGTACAATGAGCAGTTCTTC. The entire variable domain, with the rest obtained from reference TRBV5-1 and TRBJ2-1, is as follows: KAGVTQTPRYLIKTRGQQVTLSCSPISGHRSVSWYQQTPGQGLQFLFEYFSETQRNKGNFPGRFSGRQFSNSRSEMNVSTLELGDSALYLCASSIGTSGLYNEQFFGPGTRLTVL.

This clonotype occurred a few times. The CDR3 sequence is CASSLLTSGGNEQFF. Here the CDR3 DNA reads TGCGCCAGCAGCTTGCTCACTAGCGGGGGGAATGAGCAGTTCTTC. The V gene is TRBV5-1, the J gene TRBJ2-1, with TRBD2 matching 12 bases. The CDR3 totals 15 residues. With 1 base clipped from V and 7 bases from J, the junction kept 3 bases outside the gene matches. Germline values: CDR1 SGHRS, CDR2 YFSETQ.

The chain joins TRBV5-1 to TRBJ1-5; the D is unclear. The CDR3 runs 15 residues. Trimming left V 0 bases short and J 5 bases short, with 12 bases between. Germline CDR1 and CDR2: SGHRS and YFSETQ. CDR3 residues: CASSLAAGVDQPQHF. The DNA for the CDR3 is TGCGCCAGCAGCTTGGCCGCTGGGGTCGATCAGCCCCAGCATTTT.

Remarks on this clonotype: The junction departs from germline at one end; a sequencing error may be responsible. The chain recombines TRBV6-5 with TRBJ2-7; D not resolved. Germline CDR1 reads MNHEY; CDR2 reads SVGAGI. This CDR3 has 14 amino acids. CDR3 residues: CASSYYVGAFEQDF. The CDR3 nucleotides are TGTGCCAGCAGTTACTATGTAGGTGCGTTCGAGCAGGACTTC.

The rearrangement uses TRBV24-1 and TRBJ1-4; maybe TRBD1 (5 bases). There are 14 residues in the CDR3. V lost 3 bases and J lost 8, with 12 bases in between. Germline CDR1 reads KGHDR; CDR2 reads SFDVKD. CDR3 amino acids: CATSDHAGREKLFF. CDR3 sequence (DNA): TGTGCCACCAGTGATCACGCAGGGAGAGAAAAACTGTTTTTT.

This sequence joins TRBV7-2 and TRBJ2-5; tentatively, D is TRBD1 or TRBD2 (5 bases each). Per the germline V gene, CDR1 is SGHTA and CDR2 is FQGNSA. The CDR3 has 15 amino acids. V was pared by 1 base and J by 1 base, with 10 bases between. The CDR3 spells CASSLVWDLQETQYF. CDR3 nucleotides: TGTGCCAGCAGCTTAGTTTGGGACCTCCAAGAGACCCAGTACTTC.